This TCR beta chain was captured by sequencing in a study of shared clonotypes between healthy human individuals. Whole-study findings and limits: Memory subsets had estimated richness that was generally smaller than that of naive subsets. Relative to their counterparts shared across all four donors, non-shared clonotypes exhibited diminished generation probabilities.

Template for every sorted-subset replicate PCR totaled around 200 ng DNA, tens of thousands of T cell genomes. Repertoires were generated with immunoSEQ multiplex PCR, while TCRdb's copy carries only in-frame clones and drops some. This table holds 2 million to 3 million clones, more than 85% found once. This clone has just one count. Its antigen remains unidentified. The sequenced sample consisted of naive CD4+ T cells from PBMCs. Subset denoted: CD45RA+ positively selected. This TCR came from a man aged 18 to 30 in good health. Some clones in this sample may be carry-over from other donors' samples.

The chain's CDR3 is CATHKRQGPGETQYF. The CDR3 nucleotides read TGCGCCACCCACAAAAGACAGGGGCCCGGGGAGACCCAGTACTTC. This rearrangement joins TRBV5-1 to TRBJ2-5, with TRBD1 identical over 8 bases. Germline CDR1 is SGHRS and CDR2 is YFSETQ. V shed 9 bases and J 5 bases; nucleotides not matched to a gene: 15. The CDR3 has 15 residues.